A selection of T cell receptor beta chains follows, all from one sample in a study of cytomegalovirus exposure and HLA in healthy donors. Clones were read by immunoSEQ multiplex PCR, and TCRdb kept only the in-frame ones, dropping some. The sample consists of tens of thousands of clones, over 60% of them appearing once. Input material: PBMCs. The receptors were gathered from a man aged 25 to 40 in good health and CMV-seronegative. Each CDR3 is given with its conserved first and last residue. Fields, in order: J gene, clone size, D gene, V gene, CDR3 protein, CDR3 DNA. D genes are given only for firm matches. The size entry is marked missing in some rows and otherwise reads once, few, many or a size class.

TRBJ2-7,NA,TRBD2,TRBV29-1,CSVEAEGGAYYEQYF,TGCAGCGTTGAAGCCGAGGGAGGGGCTTACTACGAGCAGTACTTC
TRBJ1-1,few,NA,TRBV28,CATQAITEAFF,TGTGCCACCCAGGCGATCACTGAAGCTTTCTTT
TRBJ1-5,NA,TRBD1,TRBV7-2,CASSPGQGAGQPQHF,TGTGCCAGCTCCCCCGGACAGGGGGCTGGTCAGCCCCAGCATTTT
TRBJ1-5,NA,TRBD1,TRBV25-1,CASSSPGTGGLQPQHF,TGTGCCAGCAGTTCTCCCGGGACAGGGGGCCTTCAGCCCCAGCATTTT
TRBJ1-1,NA,NA,TRBV7-6,CASSDPSTEAFF,TGTGCCAGCAGCGATCCGAGCACTGAAGCTTTCTTT
TRBJ2-6,NA,NA,TRBV7-9,CAISTGFGANVLTF,TGTGCCATATCAACAGGGTTTGGGGCCAACGTCCTGACTTTC
TRBJ2-1,NA,TRBD2,TRBV11-2,CASSFWRERSDEQFF,TGTGCCAGCAGCTTCTGGCGGGAGAGGTCGGATGAGCAGTTCTTC
TRBJ2-7,NA,NA,TRBV27,CASSFRSYEGGYEQYF,TGTGCCAGCAGTTTTCGGAGTTATGAGGGTGGCTACGAGCAGTACTTC
TRBJ2-3,NA,TRBD1,TRBV28,CASSQLPGTGGTTDTQYF,TGTGCCAGCAGTCAACTACCAGGCACAGGGGGAACCACAGATACGCAGTATTTT
TRBJ2-3,NA,NA,TRBV25-1,CASSEYGVGTDTQYF,TGTGCCAGCAGTGAATATGGAGTGGGCACAGATACGCAGTATTTT
TRBJ1-2,NA,NA,TRBV19,CASTRTADYGYTF,TGTGCCAGTACCAGGACAGCAGACTATGGCTACACCTTC
TRBJ2-7,NA,TRBD2,TRBV4-1,CASSPLAGGNEQYF,TGCGCCAGCAGCCCCCTAGCGGGAGGAAACGAGCAGTACTTC
TRBJ2-3,few,TRBD1,TRBV5-1,CASSPEQGRDTQYF,TGCGCCAGCAGCCCGGAACAGGGGCGGGATACGCAGTATTTT
TRBJ2-7,NA,NA,TRBV11-1,CASRKDSSSYEQYF,TGTGCCAGCAGGAAGGACAGTTCCTCCTACGAGCAGTACTTC
TRBJ1-6,NA,NA,TRBV7-8,CASSFGAGFGGSPLHF,TGTGCCAGCAGCTTCGGTGCCGGGTTCGGGGGTTCACCCCTCCACTTT
TRBJ2-3,NA,TRBD2,TRBV7-9,CASSSGTSGNTDTQYF,TGTGCCAGCAGCTCCGGGACTAGCGGTAACACAGATACGCAGTATTTT
TRBJ1-2,NA,TRBD1,TRBV4-2,CASSQSGQALRGYTF,TGTGCCAGCAGCCAATCGGGACAGGCCCTGAGAGGCTACACCTTC
TRBJ2-7,few,TRBD2,TRBV11-2,CASSFRTSGRASSSHEQYF,TGTGCCAGCAGCTTCCGGACTAGCGGGAGGGCCAGTTCATCACACGAGCAGTACTTC
TRBJ2-3,NA,TRBD2,TRBV7-3,CASSPTRLADTDTQYF,TGTGCCAGCAGCCCCACCCGACTAGCGGACACAGATACGCAGTATTTT
TRBJ2-1,NA,NA,TRBV11-3,CASSLFAGKSNEQFF,TGTGCCAGCAGCTTATTTGCGGGGAAGAGCAATGAGCAGTTCTTC
TRBJ2-5,NA,NA,TRBV2,CASSESGRSRETQYF,TGTGCCAGCAGTGAATCAGGGCGGAGTAGGGAGACCCAGTACTTC
TRBJ2-7,NA,TRBD2,TRBV14,CASSQGGGLAGSYEQYF,TGTGCCAGCAGCCAAGGAGGTGGACTAGCGGGTTCCTACGAGCAGTACTTC
TRBJ1-3,once,NA,TRBV25-1,CASSEAGAGNTIYF,TGTGCCAGCAGTGAAGCGGGTGCTGGAAACACCATATATTTT
TRBJ2-4,once,NA,TRBV11-2,CASRDLGEEDIQYF,TGTGCCAGCAGGGATCTCGGGGAAGAAGACATTCAGTACTTC
TRBJ2-2,NA,NA,TRBV18,CASSPGQNTGELFF,TGTGCCAGCTCACCGGGACAAAACACCGGGGAGCTGTTTTTT
TRBJ2-7,NA,TRBD2,TRBV10-3,CAISAAGGLSYEQYF,TGTGCCATCAGTGCTGCGGGGGGGCTCTCCTACGAGCAGTACTTC
TRBJ2-5,NA,NA,TRBV7-9,CASSFEGRQETQYF,TGTGCCAGCAGCTTTGAGGGCAGGCAAGAGACCCAGTACTTC
TRBJ2-6,NA,TRBD1,TRBV7-3,CASSPQTGFGANVLTF,TGTGCCAGCAGCCCCCAGACAGGGTTCGGGGCCAACGTCCTGACTTTC
TRBJ1-1,NA,NA,TRBV28,CASSFILFRFIQTFTEAFF,TGTGCCAGCAGTTTTATATTATTTCGGTTCATTCAAACCTTCACTGAAGCTTTCTTT
TRBJ2-1,few,NA,TRBV7-2,CASAARIGGENEQFF,TGTGCCAGCGCCGCCCGGATAGGGGGGGAGAATGAGCAGTTCTTC
TRBJ2-1,NA,NA,TRBV19,CASGVKGSAWDEQFF,TGTGCCAGTGGTGTAAAGGGGTCGGCCTGGGATGAGCAGTTCTTC